This TCR beta chain stems from a study of blood T cells in healthy people across ages. In the study overall: Template switching retrieved approximately one barcoded beta molecule for each two T cells. Whole-study results and caveats: Underestimates were what the diversity estimates from one million T cells were considered to be.

This clonotype was detected a few times. Antigen: not known. Donors each provided around 9 milliliters of peripheral blood. J lost 5 bases, V lost 4 bases, and 17 bases had no gene match. The CDR3 sequence is 18 residues long. Germline V CDR1 and CDR2: SGHTA, FQGNSA. A second PCR, run for roughly 7 to 12 cycles, used a sample-barcoded 5' primer plus a J-beta primer mix. TCRdb analysed the 5' RACE reads with MiXCR anew, one entry per CDR3 protein. The sample lists 1.5 million to 2 million distinct CDR3 sequences; roughly 50% were seen once. Sequenced material: blood. This TCR derives from a woman aged 40 to 50 in good health. V and J are TRBV7-2 and TRBJ2-5; TRBD2 matches 9 bases. This CDR3 is CASSSPGTPGLALETQYF. The CDR3 DNA reads as TGTGCCAGCAGCTCACCCGGGACGCCGGGACTAGCTTTGGAGACCCAGTACTTC.